These 25 T cell receptor beta chains came from one sample sequenced in a study of shared clonotypes between healthy human individuals. Sequenced by immunoSEQ multiplex PCR; TCRdb stores in-frame clones only, minus some. The sample records approximately 2.5 million clones, over 85% being singletons. What was sequenced was naive CD4+ T cells sorted from blood. Specified subset: CD45RA+ positively selected. Source of these receptors: a man between 18 and 35 years old in good health.

V usage is TRBV2 and J usage is TRBJ2-2; 9 bases are a match to TRBD1. This CDR3 comprises 15 residues. J was trimmed by 5 bases and V by 7 bases; bases with no gene match: 8. Germline assignment: CDR1 SNHLY and CDR2 FYNNEI. DNA of the CDR3: TGTGCCAGCACTCCGGGACAGGGAGATACCGGGGAGCTGTTTTTT. Its translation is CASTPGQGDTGELFF.

The chain has TRBV5-1 and TRBJ1-2; D is ambiguous. This CDR3 is 14 amino acids long. V lost 0 bases and J lost 6, with 12 bases in between. Per the germline V gene, CDR1 is SGHRS and CDR2 is YFSETQ. CDR3 nucleotide sequence: TGCGCCAGCAGCTTGGCCGGCAGGAGGGATGGCTACACCTTC. It specifies CASSLAGRRDGYTF.

This chain connects TRBV10-3 to TRBJ2-7; either TRBD1 or TRBD2 may supply D (5 bases each). V shed 3 bases and J shed 2 bases, with 8 bases lying between them. The CDR3 length is 13 residues. The germline V gene has CDR1 ENHRY and CDR2 SYGVKD. The CDR3 here is CAISDGGTYEQYF. In DNA, the CDR3 is TGTGCCATCAGTGATGGGGGAACCTACGAGCAGTACTTC.

To note about this clone: This sample also contains other DNA sequences that code for the same CDR3. The rearrangement joins TRBV5-1 to TRBJ2-1; D call uncertain. The CDR3 is made up of 14 amino acids. V shed 5 bases and J shed 2 bases, with 11 bases lying between them. Per the germline V gene, CDR1 is SGHRS and CDR2 is YFSETQ. The CDR3 nucleotides read TGCGCCAGCAGTCTCCCGAGCACCTACAATGAGCAGTTCTTC. Translation: CASSLPSTYNEQFF.

The chain links TRBV5-1 to TRBJ2-6; the match to TRBD2 covers 10 bases. The V segment lost 4 bases and the J segment 0 bases; nucleotides outside the gene matches: 4. CDR1 is SGHRS and CDR2 is YFSETQ in the germline V gene. This CDR3 comprises 17 residues. The CDR3 DNA reads as TGCGCCAGCAGCGCGGGACTAGCGCTCTCTGGGGCCAACGTCCTGACTTTC. This encodes CASSAGLALSGANVLTF.

CDR3 protein: CASSVGQLGEAIETQYF. CDR3 DNA sequence: TGTGCCAGCAGCGTAGGCCAACTAGGGGAAGCGATAGAGACCCAGTACTTC. V and J are TRBV9 and TRBJ2-5, with D perhaps matching TRBD1 or TRBD2 (5 bases each). The V end was cut by 0 bases, the J end by 4 bases, with 19 bases between. Per the germline V gene, CDR1 is SGDLS and CDR2 is YYNGEE. This CDR3 is 17 amino acids long.

The chain joins TRBV28 to TRBJ1-5, with D maybe TRBD1 (6 bases). The germline V and J ends were trimmed by 8 bases and 7 bases, with 18 bases remaining between them. Germline CDR1 MDHEN, CDR2 SYDVKM. The length of the CDR3 is 14 residues. In DNA form, the CDR3 reads TGTGCCAGCTCATTCTTCCGGGGGCTCCAGCCCCAGCATTTT. Its translation is CASSFFRGLQPQHF.

V is TRBV10-3 and J is TRBJ1-5; TRBD1 matches at 8 bases. Germline lookup yields CDR1 ENHRY and CDR2 SYGVKD. The CDR3 is 13 amino acids. Trimming removed 5 bases from V and 5 bases from J; junction bases left unmatched: 2. CDR3 loop: CAISKTGDQPQHF. The DNA of the CDR3 is TGTGCCATCAGTAAGACAGGGGATCAGCCCCAGCATTTT.

The chain links TRBV5-4 to TRBJ1-4; 8 nucleotides line up with TRBD1. The CDR3 spans 14 residues. Germline-derived CDR1 and CDR2 are SGHNT and YYREEE (reference sequence). V lost 4 bases and J lost 13; bases outside the gene matches: 12. The CDR3 sequence is CASSPDRASGLLFF. CDR3 DNA: TGTGCCAGCAGCCCGGACAGGGCTTCGGGCTTACTGTTTTTT.

The V call is TRBV6-6, the J call TRBJ1-2; D ambiguous. This CDR3 is built from 15 residues. Trimming cost V 6 bases and J 0 bases, with 14 bases left between them. Germline-derived CDR1 and CDR2 are MNHNY and SVGAGI (reference sequence). The CDR3 sequence is CASSPLQPANYGYTF. The CDR3 region has the DNA TGTGCCAGCAGCCCCCTGCAGCCGGCTAACTATGGCTACACCTTC.

The chain carries TRBV15 and TRBJ2-5; possible D gene TRBD1, 9 bases. Trimming pared 4 bases from V and 2 bases from J, leaving 14 bases between. Looked up from germline, CDR1 is LNHNV and CDR2 is YYDKDF (reference sequence). This CDR3 has 15 amino acids. The CDR3 nucleotides are TGTGCCACCAGCACGGGAGGGACAGGGCAAGAGACCCAGTACTTC. This translates into CATSTGGTGQETQYF.

The rearrangement joins TRBV19 to TRBJ2-7; 12 bases map to TRBD2. The CDR3 covers 16 residues. From germline, CDR1 is LNHDA and CDR2 SQIVND (reference sequence). V lost 5 bases, J lost 2 bases, and 7 bases stayed unmatched. The CDR3 here is CASSVLAGGTPYEQYF. The CDR3 DNA follows: TGTGCCAGTAGTGTACTAGCGGGAGGCACTCCCTACGAGCAGTACTTC.

V usage is TRBV5-1 and J usage is TRBJ2-7, with 8 nucleotides matching TRBD1. The CDR3 consists of 15 residues. Germline lookup yields CDR1 SGHRS and CDR2 YFSETQ. With 3 bases clipped from V and 4 bases from J, the junction kept 9 bases outside the gene matches. CDR3 nucleotide sequence: TGCGCCAGCAGCTATAGGACAGGGTCCCCGTACGAGCAGTACTTC. Protein: CASSYRTGSPYEQYF.

CDR3 nucleotide sequence: TGTGCCAGCAGCTTAATGTCAGGGTCGCCCGGGGAGCTGTTTTTT. This gives the protein CASSLMSGSPGELFF. V is TRBV9 and J is TRBJ2-2; possible D gene TRBD1, 5 bases. The CDR3 has 15 amino acids. CDR1 is SGDLS and CDR2 is YYNGEE in the germline V gene. The V end lost 4 bases, the J end lost 6 bases, and 16 bases lay between the germline ends.

The CDR3 region has the DNA TGTGCCATCAGTGACCTGGGATCGAATTCACCCCTCCACTTT. Translating gives CAISDLGSNSPLHF. The chain carries TRBV10-3 and TRBJ1-6; D remains ambiguous. Germline V CDR1 and CDR2: ENHRY, SYGVKD. The V and J ends lost 3 bases and 7 bases respectively, with 10 bases between them. The CDR3 covers 14 residues.

The DNA of the CDR3 is TGTGCCAGCAGCGTAAGCTCAAGGGCTGGAGATACGCAGTATTTT. It encodes CASSVSSRAGDTQYF. The J gene is TRBJ2-3, the V gene TRBV14; no clear D gene. V was cut by 5 bases and J by 5 bases, with 17 bases left in between. Germline V gene data show CDR1 as SGHDN and CDR2 as FVKESK. The CDR3 consists of 15 residues.

The J gene is TRBJ1-4, the V gene TRBV5-1, with TRBD1 matching 7 bases. The J segment lost 5 bases and the V segment lost 2 bases, leaving 6 bases of the junction unmatched. Per germline, CDR1 SGHRS and CDR2 YFSETQ. This CDR3 comprises 15 residues. CDR3 sequence reads: CASSLYKDRNEKLFF. Here the CDR3 DNA reads TGCGCCAGCAGCTTATATAAGGACAGGAATGAAAAACTGTTTTTT.

On this clone: Within the sample, other DNA sequences also encode this same CDR3. The rearrangement joins TRBV5-4 to TRBJ2-3; no definite D call. This CDR3 comprises 13 residues. Germline assignment: CDR1 SGHNT and CDR2 YYREEE (reference sequence). The ends were cut back, 0 bases at V and 0 bases at J, with 2 bases in the middle. This CDR3 reads CASSLASTDTQYF. Here the CDR3 DNA reads TGTGCCAGCAGCTTGGCCAGCACAGATACGCAGTATTTT.

Written as DNA, the CDR3 is TGTGCCAGCAGCCTAGACAGGGTGTGGGGCCGGAACACTGAAGCTTTCTTT. Translation gives CASSLDRVWGRNTEAFF. The V gene is TRBV7-9, the J gene TRBJ1-1, with 7 bases identical to TRBD1. From germline, CDR1 is SEHNR and CDR2 FQNEAQ (reference sequence). This CDR3 region has 17 residues. V was clipped by 5 bases and J by 1 base; unmatched bases: 13.

The chain links TRBV6-5 to TRBJ1-6; 9 bases match TRBD1. Germline V gene lookup returns CDR1 MNHEY and CDR2 SVGAGI. With 6 bases clipped from V and 9 bases from J, the junction kept 9 bases outside the gene matches. This CDR3 comprises 15 residues. CDR3 sequence: CASRYPGTGSSPLHF. In DNA form, the CDR3 reads TGTGCCAGCAGGTACCCCGGGACAGGGTCTTCACCCCTCCACTTT.

The chain carries TRBV14 and TRBJ2-3, with TRBD2 matching over 7 bases. The CDR3 is 23 amino acids. V dropped 3 bases and J dropped 7; count of bases not matched to a gene: 34. Germline V CDR1 and CDR2: SGHDN, FVKESK. CDR3 DNA: TGTGCCAGCAGCCAGTCGAGAGCGGGGCACCCCAAGACGCGACGGCGGCCACAAAATACGCAGTATTTT. It codes for CASSQSRAGHPKTRRRPQNTQYF.

This chain uses TRBV28 with TRBJ2-2, with 9 bases identical to TRBD1. There are 17 residues in the CDR3. The germline gives CDR1 MDHEN, CDR2 SYDVKM. J gave up 8 bases and V 6 bases, and 16 bases lay outside the gene matches. In DNA, the CDR3 is TGTGCCAGCAGCTCCCGGGGCGACAGGGGGTATGAGGGGGAGCTGTTTTTT. It is translated as CASSSRGDRGYEGELFF.

The rearrangement joins TRBV6-4 to TRBJ2-2, with D tentatively TRBD2 (5 bases). V gave up 0 bases and J gave up 6 bases, with 14 bases separating them. CDR3 length: 16 amino acids. The germline gives CDR1 MRHNA, CDR2 SNTAGT. In DNA, the CDR3 is TGTGCCAGCAGTGACTCGAAGCGAGGGAGCGCCGGGGAGCTGTTTTTT. This translates into CASSDSKRGSAGELFF.

The V and J genes are TRBV30 and TRBJ2-5; D perhaps matches TRBD1 (6 bases). V gave up 0 bases and J gave up 4 bases, with 15 bases separating them. The CDR3 runs to 15 residues. Germline assignment: CDR1 GTSNPN and CDR2 SVGIG (reference sequence). The CDR3 DNA reads TGTGCCTGGAGTGTACTAACAGGGTTGGGAGAGACCCAGTACTTC. This translates into CAWSVLTGLGETQYF. Drawing the rest from reference TRBV30 and TRBJ2-5, the complete variable domain is SQTIHQWPATLVQPVGSPLSLECTVEGTSNPNLYWYRQAAGRGLQLLFYSVGIGQISSEVPQNLSASRPQDRQFILSSKKLLLSDSGFYLCAWSVLTGLGETQYFGPGTRLLVL.

This clone was observed a single time. V usage is TRBV27 and J usage is TRBJ1-4; D unresolved. The CDR3 length is 15 residues. CDR1 is MNHEY, CDR2 SMNVEV, per germline (reference sequence). The V end was cut by 5 bases, the J end by 5 bases, with 15 bases between. CDR3 region: CASSPSRAPNEKLFF. DNA for the CDR3: TGTGCCAGCAGTCCCTCGAGGGCGCCCAATGAAAAACTGTTTTTT.